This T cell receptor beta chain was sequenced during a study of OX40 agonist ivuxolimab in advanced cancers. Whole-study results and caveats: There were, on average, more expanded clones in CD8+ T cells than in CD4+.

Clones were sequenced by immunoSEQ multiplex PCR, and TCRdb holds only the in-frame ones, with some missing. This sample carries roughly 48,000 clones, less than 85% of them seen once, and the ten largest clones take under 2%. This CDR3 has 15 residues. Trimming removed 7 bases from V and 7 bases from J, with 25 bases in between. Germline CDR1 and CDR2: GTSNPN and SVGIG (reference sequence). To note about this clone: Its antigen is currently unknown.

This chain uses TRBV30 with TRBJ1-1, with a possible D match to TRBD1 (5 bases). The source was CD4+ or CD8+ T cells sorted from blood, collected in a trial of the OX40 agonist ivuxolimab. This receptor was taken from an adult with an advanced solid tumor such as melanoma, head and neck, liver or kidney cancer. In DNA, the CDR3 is TGTGCCTCCTCAGAGGGGTCCGTTACGGGGGATGAAGCTTTCTTT. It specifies CASSEGSVTGDEAFF.